The 20 T cell receptor beta chains below come from one sample, sequenced in a study of cytomegalovirus exposure and HLA in healthy donors. The protocol was immunoSEQ multiplex PCR, while the TCRdb copy is restricted to in-frame clones and leaves out a portion. The sample lists around 200,000 clones; around 80% were seen once. Sequenced sample: PBMCs. All receptors come from a woman aged 25 to 39 in good health and CMV-seronegative.

This clone was counted once. The J gene is TRBJ2-7, the V gene TRBV6-1, with a tentative D call TRBD1 (6 bases). The CDR3 is 14 residues long. The germline CDR1 and CDR2 sequences are MNHNS and SASEGT. Trimming cost V 4 bases and J 0 bases, with 10 bases left between them. CDR3 loop: CASSGRDNSYEQYF. The CDR3, as DNA: TGTGCCAGCAGTGGCCGGGACAACTCCTACGAGCAGTACTTC.

V usage is TRBV30 and J usage is TRBJ1-6; D remains unclear. Germline V CDR1 and CDR2: GTSNPN, SVGIG (reference sequence). CDR3 length equals 14 residues. The ends were cut back, 2 bases at V and 10 bases at J, with 15 bases in the middle. The DNA for the CDR3 is TGTGCCTGGAGTTTCCTTAGCTCGAAATCACCCCTCCACTTT. This gives the protein CAWSFLSSKSPLHF. Drawing the rest from reference TRBV30 and TRBJ1-6, the complete variable domain is SQTIHQWPATLVQPVGSPLSLECTVEGTSNPNLYWYRQAAGRGLQLLFYSVGIGQISSEVPQNLSASRPQDRQFILSSKKLLLSDSGFYLCAWSFLSSKSPLHFGNGTRLTVT.

The genes are TRBV30 and TRBJ1-6; D gene uncertain. CDR3 size: 13 residues. Per the germline V gene, CDR1 is GTSNPN and CDR2 is SVGIG (reference sequence). The V end lost 1 base, the J end lost 10 bases, and 11 bases lay between the germline ends. CDR3 loop: CAWSDSPGSPLHF. The CDR3 nucleotides are TGTGCCTGGAGTGACTCCCCAGGATCACCCCTCCACTTT.

This clone was detected only once. V usage is TRBV27 and J usage is TRBJ1-4; D might be TRBD1 (5 bases). The CDR3 loop spans 16 amino acids. The V end lost 2 bases, the J end lost 8 bases, and 18 bases lay between the germline ends. Germline V lookup: CDR1 MNHEY, CDR2 SMNVEV (reference sequence). The CDR3 reads CASSLGKSWTKEKLFF. The DNA of the CDR3 is TGTGCCAGCAGTTTAGGCAAGTCCTGGACAAAGGAAAAACTGTTTTTT.

The chain combines TRBV2 with TRBJ1-4; D remains ambiguous. Per the germline V gene, CDR1 is SNHLY and CDR2 is FYNNEI. Trimming cost V 6 bases and J 3 bases, with 14 bases left between them. This CDR3 region has 15 residues. The CDR3 DNA reads as TGTGCCAGCAGGACCCCGACAACCCCTAATGAAAAACTGTTTTTT. Translated: CASRTPTTPNEKLFF.

This clone was counted between two and nine times. The J gene is TRBJ2-7, the V gene TRBV5-6, with D possibly TRBD2 on 6 matching bases. The CDR3 spans 17 residues. Germline-derived CDR1 and CDR2 are SGHDT and YYEEEE. Trimming cost V 6 bases and J 3 bases, with 25 bases left between them. CDR3: CASTSVSRRGVIYEQYF. CDR3 coding DNA: TGTGCCAGCACCTCCGTCTCGAGGAGGGGAGTTATCTACGAGCAGTACTTC.

J is TRBJ1-2 and V is TRBV18; TRBD1 agrees at 8 bases. CDR3 length: 16 amino acids. The germline V gene has CDR1 KGHSH and CDR2 LQKENI. V was pared by 3 bases and J by 3 bases, with 9 bases of the junction left unmatched. CDR3 amino acids: CASSPPRTGIDYGYTF. CDR3 DNA: TGTGCCAGCTCACCCCCTAGGACAGGGATTGACTATGGCTACACCTTC. Drawing the rest from reference TRBV18 and TRBJ1-2, the complete variable domain is NAGVMQNPRHLVRRRGQEARLRCSPMKGHSHVYWYRQLPEEGLKFMVYLQKENIIDESGMPKERFSAEFPKEGPSILRIQQVVRGDSAAYFCASSPPRTGIDYGYTFGSGTRLTVV.

The V gene is TRBV11-2, the J gene TRBJ2-7, with D maybe TRBD1 (6 bases). The germline CDR1 and CDR2 sequences are SGHAT and FQNNGV. This CDR3 contains 14 residues. Trimming shortened V by 5 bases and J by 0 bases, and 11 bases separated the two germline ends. The chain's CDR3 is CASSLGTPSYEQYF. CDR3 coding DNA: TGTGCCAGCAGCCTCGGGACACCCTCCTACGAGCAGTACTTC.

The chain recombines TRBV28 with TRBJ1-2, with D unclear. The CDR3 is made up of 13 amino acids. Trimming shortened V by 8 bases and J by 2 bases, and 12 bases separated the two germline ends. CDR1 MDHEN and CDR2 SYDVKM come from the germline V gene. The CDR3 sequence is CASFNAQNYGYTF. The CDR3, as DNA: TGTGCCAGCTTCAATGCACAAAACTATGGCTACACCTTC.

The J gene is TRBJ1-2, the V gene TRBV15, with D maybe TRBD1 (5 bases). The CDR3 extends over 15 amino acids. V lost 6 bases to trimming and J lost 0 bases, with 14 bases between them. Germline CDR1 reads LNHNV; CDR2 reads YYDKDF (reference sequence). CDR3 sequence reads: CATSWVGGANYGYTF. Here the CDR3 DNA reads TGTGCCACCAGTTGGGTCGGGGGAGCTAACTATGGCTACACCTTC.

The chain has TRBV6-1 and TRBJ1-1, with 7 bases that match TRBD1. The germline gives CDR1 MNHNS, CDR2 SASEGT. The CDR3 runs to 14 residues. V lost 6 bases to trimming and J lost 3 bases; unmatched junction nucleotides: 7. The CDR3 here is CASRRGQTYTEAFF. CDR3 coding DNA: TGTGCCAGCAGGAGGGGACAGACCTACACTGAAGCTTTCTTT.

The chain couples TRBV27 to TRBJ2-7; 8 bases are a match to TRBD2. The CDR3 is 15 amino acids. Germline lookup yields CDR1 MNHEY and CDR2 SMNVEV (reference sequence). Trimming took 6 bases from V and 3 from J; bases not matched to a gene: 10. This CDR3 reads CASRIPGLGGYEQYF. The CDR3 DNA reads as TGTGCCAGCAGGATACCGGGACTAGGGGGCTACGAGCAGTACTTC.

V usage is TRBV2 and J usage is TRBJ1-5, with D possibly matching TRBD1 (6 bases). Germline lookup yields CDR1 SNHLY and CDR2 FYNNEI. The CDR3 contains 15 residues. Trimming shortened V by 9 bases and J by 7 bases, and 22 bases separated the two germline ends. The DNA for the CDR3 is TGTGCCAGTGCCGGGGGGACACGGGTTGGGCAGCCCCAGCATTTT. Translated, it gives CASAGGTRVGQPQHF.

The CDR3 here is CASSEDRGAFYEQYF. The CDR3 DNA reads TGTGCCAGCTCAGAGGACAGGGGGGCGTTCTACGAGCAGTACTTC. The gene calls are TRBV18 and TRBJ2-7; 10 positions match TRBD1. This CDR3 contains 15 residues. V lost 5 bases and J lost 3; bases outside the gene matches: 7. Germline-derived CDR1 and CDR2 are KGHSH and LQKENI.

V and J are TRBV29-1 and TRBJ1-4, with 7 bases fitting TRBD1. From germline, CDR1 is SQVTM and CDR2 ANQGSEA. J lost 7 bases, V lost 7 bases, and 9 bases had no gene match. The CDR3 runs to 13 residues. This chain's CDR3 is CSARQGSSEKLFF. The CDR3 DNA reads TGCAGCGCCAGACAGGGTTCGTCTGAAAAACTGTTTTTT.

The gene calls are TRBV5-5 and TRBJ2-2, with D perhaps TRBD1 (5 bases). The CDR3 has 15 amino acids. Germline CDR1 reads SGHKS; CDR2 reads YYEKEE (reference sequence). Trimming took off 4 bases at V and 5 bases at J, with 15 bases between the two ends. The DNA of the CDR3 is TGTGCCAGCAGCCAAGAAGGGGTATGGACCGGGGAGCTGTTTTTT. Its protein product is CASSQEGVWTGELFF.

This chain connects TRBV29-1 to TRBJ2-4; 7 bases line up with TRBD2. The CDR3 loop spans 17 amino acids. CDR1 SQVTM and CDR2 ANQGSEA come from the germline V gene. Trimming took 4 bases from V and 6 from J; bases not matched to a gene: 18. This CDR3 is CSVAGGLREFSLNIQYF. DNA for the CDR3: TGCAGCGTTGCGGGTGGGTTGCGGGAGTTCTCCTTAAACATTCAGTACTTC.

The chain links TRBV6-5 to TRBJ2-1, with a weak D call TRBD1 (6 bases). Germline V gene data show CDR1 as MNHEY and CDR2 as SVGAGI. The CDR3 length is 15 residues. The V gene lost 0 bases and the J gene lost 4 bases, with 10 bases spanning the gap. CDR3 DNA: TGTGCCAGCAGTTACTCGACAGGCCAATACAATGAGCAGTTCTTC. It encodes CASSYSTGQYNEQFF.

The chain uses TRBV14 and TRBJ2-7; the match to TRBD2 covers 8 bases. The CDR3 length is 16 residues. The junction had 8 bases not matched to a gene; V was cut back by 3 bases and J by 1 base. Germline V gene data show CDR1 as SGHDN and CDR2 as FVKESK. The CDR3 sequence: CASSQAGGAGSYEQYF. The CDR3 DNA sequence: TGTGCCAGCAGCCAGGCCGGGGGGGCTGGGTCCTACGAGCAGTACTTC.

J is TRBJ2-7 and V is TRBV28; 12 bases match TRBD2. J was trimmed by 7 bases and V by 3 bases; bases with no gene match: 7. This CDR3 has 15 amino acids. Germline CDR1 MDHEN, CDR2 SYDVKM. CDR3 protein: CASSFRLAGDMEQYF. The CDR3 DNA is TGTGCCAGCAGTTTCCGACTAGCGGGAGATATGGAGCAGTACTTC.